One and the same sample provided the 13 T cell receptor beta chains below, sequenced in a study of beta chain features in type 1 diabetes. Points from the study as a whole: When Type 1 diabetes patients were examined, their TCRB CDR3s proved moderately but significantly shorter in all four CD4+ subsets.

Antigen specificity for these receptors is unknown. Expressed TCRB transcripts were sequenced because the entire RNA isolate underwent reverse transcription. This table comes from immunoSEQ multiplex PCR, and its TCRdb copy is limited to in-frame clones, with some not included. The sample yields fewer than 450,000 clones, roughly 14% seen once. The sequencing input was naive CD4+ T cells from blood. These TCRs come from a woman under 30 with type 1 diabetes.

V is TRBV5-1 and J is TRBJ2-7; D is undetermined. This CDR3 is built from 14 residues. Germline CDR1 SGHRS, CDR2 YFSETQ. Trimming removed 0 bases from V and 4 bases from J, with 11 bases in between. The CDR3 protein is CASSLALAVYEQYF. The CDR3 coding sequence is TGCGCCAGCAGCTTGGCCCTGGCAGTTTACGAGCAGTACTTC.

This chain links TRBV11-2 with TRBJ2-1; no clear D gene. Per the germline V gene, CDR1 is SGHAT and CDR2 is FQNNGV. The CDR3 runs 13 residues. Trimming pared 0 bases from V and 7 bases from J, leaving 7 bases between. The CDR3 is CASSLDQSNEQFF. DNA for the CDR3: TGTGCCAGCAGCTTAGACCAGTCTAATGAGCAGTTCTTC.

This clone turned up a few times. The chain recombines TRBV11-2 with TRBJ2-1; 8 nucleotides agree with TRBD2. J was trimmed by 9 bases and V by 2 bases; bases with no gene match: 6. This CDR3 spans 14 amino acids. CDR1 is SGHAT and CDR2 is FQNNGV in the germline V gene. The DNA of the CDR3 is TGTGCCAGCAGCTTATCGAGCGGGAGTAGTGAGCAGTTCTTC. Protein: CASSLSSGSSEQFF. The full variable domain, completed using reference TRBV11-2 and TRBJ2-1, is EAGVAQSPRYKIIEKRQSVAFWCNPISGHATLYWYQQILGQGPKLLIQFQNNGVVDDSQLPKDRFSAERLKGVDSTLKIQPAKLEDSAVYLCASSLSSGSSEQFFGPGTRLTVL.

This chain links TRBV19 with TRBJ2-7; 8 bases align to TRBD1. J lost 0 bases, V lost 2 bases, and 6 bases had no gene match. The CDR3 runs to 16 residues. Germline V gene data show CDR1 as LNHDA and CDR2 as SQIVND (reference sequence). Here the CDR3 DNA reads TGTGCCAGTAGTATAACCGGGACAGGAGGCTCCTACGAGCAGTACTTC. Residues: CASSITGTGGSYEQYF.

V is TRBV14 and J is TRBJ2-7; D is unclear. Germline V gene lookup returns CDR1 SGHDN and CDR2 FVKESK. The V end was cut by 0 bases, the J end by 0 bases, with 9 bases between. CDR3 length: 15 amino acids. The CDR3 is CASSQDYSFSYEQYF. For the CDR3, the DNA is TGTGCCAGCAGCCAAGATTACTCGTTCTCCTACGAGCAGTACTTC.

This clone was picked up a small number of times. The genes are TRBV30 and TRBJ1-1; D is perhaps TRBD1 (5 bases). The CDR3 totals 14 residues. Germline V gene data show CDR1 as GTSNPN and CDR2 as SVGIG (reference sequence). The V end lost 4 bases, the J end lost 0 bases, and 12 bases lay between the germline ends. CDR3 amino acids: CAWTRRGMNTEAFF. CDR3 DNA: TGTGCCTGGACCCGAAGGGGCATGAACACTGAAGCTTTCTTT. Supplemented by reference TRBV30 and TRBJ1-1, the full variable domain reads SQTIHQWPATLVQPVGSPLSLECTVEGTSNPNLYWYRQAAGRGLQLLFYSVGIGQISSEVPQNLSASRPQDRQFILSSKKLLLSDSGFYLCAWTRRGMNTEAFFGQGTRLTVV.

This clone has a handful of counts. The chain has TRBV28 and TRBJ2-2; tentatively, D is TRBD2 (5 bases). The CDR3 extends over 16 amino acids. Germline V gives CDR1 MDHEN, CDR2 SYDVKM. V shed 4 bases and J shed 0 bases, with 12 bases lying between them. CDR3 nucleotides: TGTGCCAGCAGTTCCTTCGGACTCCCGAACACCGGGGAGCTGTTTTTT. It translates to CASSSFGLPNTGELFF.

This clone was seen only a few times. V gene TRBV28 combines with J gene TRBJ2-7, with TRBD2 identical over 8 bases. The V segment lost 3 bases and the J segment 0 bases; nucleotides outside the gene matches: 7. The germline gives CDR1 MDHEN, CDR2 SYDVKM. The CDR3 sequence is 16 residues long. In nucleotides, the CDR3 is TGTGCCAGCAGTTTGGAGGCGGGGGGCTTCTCCTACGAGCAGTACTTC. Protein: CASSLEAGGFSYEQYF.

This clone was observed a handful of times. The V and J genes are TRBV5-4 and TRBJ2-1; a weak D match, TRBD2 (6 bases). The length of the CDR3 is 15 residues. Germline loops: CDR1 SGHNT, CDR2 YYREEE (reference sequence). Between the trimmed V and J ends, which lost 1 base and 0 bases, there was a span of 8 bases. In DNA form, the CDR3 reads TGTGCCAGCAGCTTGACTAGCAACTCCTACAATGAGCAGTTCTTC. Translating gives CASSLTSNSYNEQFF.

This clone has a handful of counts. V gene TRBV29-1 combines with J gene TRBJ1-3; 9 bases are a match to TRBD1. The CDR3 contains 13 residues. CDR1 and CDR2 from the germline V gene are SQVTM and ANQGSEA. Trimming removed 7 bases from V and 3 bases from J; junction bases left unmatched: 4. CDR3 residues: CSAQGAGGNTIYF. CDR3 bases: TGCAGCGCACAGGGGGCTGGTGGAAACACCATATATTTT.

This clone appeared a few times. The rearrangement uses TRBV19 and TRBJ2-7; D is perhaps TRBD1 (5 bases). Trimming left V 3 bases short and J 6 bases short, with 12 bases between. The CDR3 length is 13 residues. Per the germline V gene, CDR1 is LNHDA and CDR2 is SQIVND (reference sequence). The CDR3 DNA is TGTGCCAGTAGTATTCTAGGACACGGCGAGCAGTACTTC. It translates to CASSILGHGEQYF.

There are a few counts of this clone. The chain uses TRBV7-9 and TRBJ2-3; no reliable D call. V was pared by 5 bases and J by 5 bases, with 23 bases between. The CDR3 is made up of 17 amino acids. Germline V gene lookup returns CDR1 SEHNR and CDR2 FQNEAQ (reference sequence). The CDR3 bases are TGTGCCAGCAGCCCTTCTAGAGCGACCGCAACGGGAGATACGCAGTATTTT. Its translation: CASSPSRATATGDTQYF.

This clone was seen more than once but under ten times. V gene TRBV10-3 combines with J gene TRBJ2-1, with 10 bases matching TRBD1. Germline V gene lookup returns CDR1 ENHRY and CDR2 SYGVKD. V lost 6 bases and J lost 8; bases outside the gene matches: 4. CDR3 length: 13 residues. The CDR3: CAISGTGADEQFF. The CDR3 DNA follows: TGTGCCATCAGCGGGACAGGGGCGGATGAGCAGTTCTTC.